The clone carrying this TCR beta chain occurred a few times. Its antigen remains unknown. The sample contains more than one DNA sequence encoding this CDR3. After removal of 5 bases from V and 7 bases from J, the junction contained 4 bases not matched to a gene. CDR3 length equals 14 residues. Germline V gives CDR1 SEHNR, CDR2 FQNEAQ (reference sequence). The data derive from a study of shared clonotypes between healthy human individuals. Study observations and caveats: The small donor group covered limited genetic and exposure diversity.

TCRdb keeps only in-frame clones here, not all; method: immunoSEQ multiplex PCR. The repertoire holds millions of clones, 85% to 95% seen once, with 0.13% to 0.15% in the top ten. The TCR sequence derives from a man between 18 and 35 years old in good health. The chain links TRBV7-9 to TRBJ1-6; TRBD1 matches at 8 bases. The material sequenced was naive CD4+ T cells sorted from blood. Subset of the sample: CD45RA+ positively selected. CDR3 bases: TGTGCCAGCAGCCCCGCAGGGGGCAATTCACCCCTCCACTTT. This gives the protein CASSPAGGNSPLHF.